The sequence of this TCR beta chain was determined in a study of PD-1 blockade in classical Hodgkin lymphoma. Study-level findings and limits: At C4D1, TCR diversity had climbed significantly for CD4+ cells, though not for CD8+ cells.

Sequencing was performed with immunoSEQ multiplex PCR; in TCRdb, only in-frame clones are kept and a portion is missing. The sample shows approximately 14,000 clones, 65% to 85% of them seen only once. Patients all relapsed after autologous stem cell transplantation, and there was variation in brentuximab vedotin exposure. As concerns this clone: Antigen specificity is unknown.

CDR3 length: 15 amino acids. The germline V gene encodes CDR1 SGHRS and CDR2 YFSETQ. Between the trimmed V and J ends, which lost 1 base and 2 bases, there was a span of 9 bases. J is TRBJ2-2 and V is TRBV5-1; D possibly corresponds to TRBD1 (6 bases). The specimen comprised peripheral blood mononuclear cells (PBMCs), sampled before the second cycle of nivolumab. The clonotype comes from a human donor with classical Hodgkin lymphoma. CDR3 DNA: TGCGCCAGCAGCTTGAGTGGGGGCAACACCGGGGAGCTGTTTTTT. Translating it yields CASSLSGGNTGELFF.